Reported below is one TCR beta chain. Its antigen remains unidentified. No base quality values were provided; no much bigger clone lies one nucleotide off. The data originate from a study of OX40 agonist ivuxolimab in advanced cancers. Looking at the study overall: The costimulatory receptor OX40 (CD134) was targeted by ivuxolimab, a fully human IgG2 agonistic monoclonal antibody. Partial responses occurred in three dose-escalation patients, of whom one had hepatocellular carcinoma and two had cutaneous melanoma. A male proportion of 75% to 85% and a mean age of 60 years, ranging from about 20 to 80, were recorded for the dose-escalation cohort. The paper describes the monotherapy dose-escalation part (N ≈ 52 patients) of the phase I trial of ivuxolimab. Intravenous ivuxolimab was administered to patients every 2 weeks at six dose levels: 0.01, 0.1, 0.3, 1.5, 3 and 10 mg/kg. Prior anti-PD-1, anti-PD-L1 or anti-CTLA-4 therapy was permitted, and checkpoint inhibitors had been received by about 44% of dose-escalation patients. Peripheral TCRbeta sequencing aimed to test whether ivuxolimab altered TCR sequence diversity and caused clonal T-cell expansion. Of the approximately 54 dose-escalation patients, hepatocellular carcinoma was present in roughly 19, melanoma in approximately 15, renal cell carcinoma in 9 and head and neck cancer in 9.

To sequence the TCRbeta CDR3 region, genomic DNA was isolated from the sorted cells. TCRbeta CDR3 regions were sequenced using the immunoSEQ Assay. Here the immuneACCESS table is served through TCRdb, limited to in-frame sequences with V and J called. Missing clones are a known gap in these copies; in checked studies unresolved V genes cover under half, and the rest lacks a known reason. This sample lists 45,000 to 75,000 clones; roughly four fifths were detected once. The ten top clones hold roughly 1.5% of the sample. What the study reported, not specific to this receptor: Low levels of normalized T-cell clonal expansion were also seen in some nonresponding patients. The antigen specificity of the peripheral T cells that underwent clonal expansion was not determined. In the 0.1-3.0 mg/kg groups, partial responders were among the patients with the lowest normalized peripheral clonal expansion, particularly in CD8+ T cells. After ivuxolimab, more expanded clones were found on average in CD8+ T cells than in CD4+ T cells. At doses of 0.1 to 3.0 mg/kg, clonal expansion of both CD4+ and CD8+ blood T cells was observed from baseline to week 6.

The trial excluded patients who had a history of autoimmune disease or were on systemic immunosuppression. Peripheral blood for TCR sequencing was collected from all dose cohorts at baseline, on cycle 4 day 1, and on cycle 7 day 1. The samples were drawn from a first-in-human, open-label, multicenter phase I dose-escalation trial of ivuxolimab. Adults with locally advanced or metastatic melanoma, renal cell carcinoma, hepatocellular carcinoma or head and neck squamous cell carcinoma were enrolled in the trial. Before TCR sequencing, CD4+ T cells and CD8+ T cells from peripheral blood were sorted into separate populations. CDR1 and CDR2, per the germline V gene, are LGHNA and YSLEER. V ends up 4 bases short and J 3 bases short, with an unmatched junction base count of 9. CDR3 length: 16 amino acids, cysteine to phenylalanine. Only the CDR3 DNA is retained, 48 bases long and in frame from the first base.

This receptor chain uses TRBV4-3 and TRBJ2-3; the central 8 bases match TRBD2. This TCR came from an adult with an advanced solid tumor such as melanoma, head and neck, liver or kidney cancer. The sequencing here drew on CD4+ or CD8+ T cells sorted from blood, taken in a trial of the OX40 agonist ivuxolimab. The nucleotides are TGCGCCAGCAGCCCTAAGTTGGCGGGGGGAACAGATACGCAGTATTTT. This gives the protein CASSPKLAGGTDTQYF.